These 31 T cell receptor beta chains originate from one sample sequenced in a study of T cells in localized non-small cell lung cancer. Repertoires were generated with immunoSEQ multiplex PCR, while TCRdb's copy carries only in-frame clones and drops some. This repertoire shows roughly 86,000 clones, about 83% found once; its top ten account for approximately 3%. The sequencing here drew on peripheral blood, taken before any cancer treatment. These receptors were collected from a man aged 35-69 years with stage I lung adenocarcinoma.

V usage is TRBV7-9 and J usage is TRBJ2-2; 8 bases match TRBD2. After removal of 4 bases from V and 0 bases from J, the junction contained 10 bases not matched to a gene. The CDR3 has 18 residues. Per the germline V gene, CDR1 is SEHNR and CDR2 is FQNEAQ (reference sequence). Here the CDR3 DNA reads TGTGCCAGCAGCTCACTCGGGAGGGCCTCCGCGAACACCGGGGAGCTGTTTTTT. Protein: CASSSLGRASANTGELFF.

The CDR3 spells CASSQDWYQETQYF. CDR3 DNA: TGCGCCAGCAGCCAAGATTGGTACCAAGAGACCCAGTACTTC. The chain combines TRBV4-3 with TRBJ2-5; no reliable D call. This CDR3 region has 14 residues. Between the trimmed V and J ends, which lost 0 bases and 0 bases, there was a span of 5 bases. CDR1 is LGHNA and CDR2 is YSLEER in the germline V gene.

The V call is TRBV6-6, the J call TRBJ1-5, with a weak D call TRBD1 (5 bases). Trimming took 2 bases from V and 5 from J, leaving 16 bases between them. CDR1 MNHNY and CDR2 SVGAGI come from the germline V gene (reference sequence). The CDR3 is made up of 16 amino acids. CDR3 DNA: TGTGCCAGCAGTTACGAGTTGGGGGAGTGGGATCAGCCCCAGCATTTT. It yields the protein CASSYELGEWDQPQHF.

The chain combines TRBV29-1 with TRBJ2-5; TRBD2 might be the D (5 bases). There are 12 residues in the CDR3. Germline V gives CDR1 SQVTM, CDR2 ANQGSEA. Between the trimmed V and J ends, which lost 6 bases and 3 bases, there was a span of 11 bases. CDR3 DNA: TGCAGCGTCGCGGGTTTGGAAGAGACCCAGTACTTC. Protein sequence: CSVAGLEETQYF.

The CDR3 DNA follows: TGTGCCAGCAGTGCCCCTAGTACTAATGAGCAGTTCTTC. Protein: CASSAPSTNEQFF. This rearrangement joins TRBV6-5 to TRBJ2-1; the D is unclear. CDR3 size: 13 residues. Germline V gene lookup returns CDR1 MNHEY and CDR2 SVGAGI. V was pared by 5 bases and J by 7 bases, with 12 bases between.

J is TRBJ1-1 and V is TRBV28; D gene ambiguous. The CDR3 has 13 amino acids. Trimming shortened V by 2 bases and J by 5 bases, and 9 bases separated the two germline ends. Germline V gene data show CDR1 as MDHEN and CDR2 as SYDVKM. CDR3 sequence (DNA): TGTGCCAGCAGTTTAGTCGGCCGGACTGAAGCTTTCTTT. The encoded protein is CASSLVGRTEAFF.

The chain joins TRBV27 to TRBJ1-1; D perhaps matches TRBD1 (6 bases). The CDR3 totals 13 residues. The ends were cut back, 7 bases at V and 4 bases at J, with 13 bases in the middle. The germline V gene has CDR1 MNHEY and CDR2 SMNVEV (reference sequence). For the CDR3, the DNA is TGTGCCAGCACACGTCAGGGGTCCACTGAAGCTTTCTTT. Its translation: CASTRQGSTEAFF.

This clone turned up a few times. V is TRBV7-8 and J is TRBJ1-1, with D tentatively TRBD1 (5 bases). V was trimmed by 1 base and J by 11 bases, leaving 11 bases between them. Germline CDR1 SGHVS, CDR2 FQNEAQ. There are 12 residues in the CDR3. In DNA, the CDR3 is TGTGCCAGCAGCTTAGATCGGGGCGCCGCTTTCTTT. Translated: CASSLDRGAAFF.

This clone was seen more than once but under ten times. The rearrangement links TRBV11-3 to TRBJ2-2; a possible D gene is TRBD2 (6 bases). The germline V gene has CDR1 SGHNT and CDR2 YENEEA. The CDR3 consists of 14 residues. With 3 bases removed from V and 6 bases from J, the gap between germline ends came to 11 bases. CDR3 region: CASSFRERAGELFF. CDR3 nucleotides: TGTGCCAGCAGCTTCCGGGAGAGGGCCGGGGAGCTGTTTTTT.

The gene calls are TRBV15 and TRBJ2-1; unclear D gene. This CDR3 is built from 17 residues. The germline CDR1 and CDR2 sequences are LNHNV and YYDKDF (reference sequence). Between the trimmed V and J ends, which lost 7 bases and 0 bases, there was a span of 19 bases. This CDR3 reads CATTNGYDTPSYNEQFF. In nucleotides, the CDR3 is TGTGCCACCACCAATGGTTACGACACCCCCTCCTACAATGAGCAGTTCTTC.

This sequence joins TRBV5-6 and TRBJ2-2, with 8 bases fitting TRBD1. CDR1 is SGHDT and CDR2 is YYEEEE in the germline V gene. V gave up 3 bases and J gave up 1 base; unmatched junction bases: 2. The CDR3 totals 15 residues. DNA for the CDR3: TGTGCCAGCAGCTGGGGGACAGGGAACACCGGGGAGCTGTTTTTT. Its protein product is CASSWGTGNTGELFF.

The chain joins TRBV19 to TRBJ2-4, with 10 nucleotides matching TRBD1. The CDR3 extends over 16 amino acids. Trimming cost V 7 bases and J 2 bases; bases outside gene matches: 8. The V gene's germline CDR1 is LNHDA and CDR2 SQIVND (reference sequence). This CDR3 reads CASMMGQGFTKNIQYF. CDR3 sequence (DNA): TGTGCCAGTATGATGGGACAGGGGTTTACCAAAAACATTCAGTACTTC. The full variable domain, in which reference TRBV19 and TRBJ2-4 provide the parts outside the CDR3, is DGGITQSPKYLFRKEGQNVTLSCEQNLNHDAMYWYRQDPGQGLRLIYYSQIVNDFQKGDIAEGYSVSREKKESFPLTVTSAQKNPTAFYLCASMMGQGFTKNIQYFGAGTRLSVL.

The chain uses TRBV5-1 and TRBJ1-1; 9 bases match TRBD1. Trimming removed 3 bases from V and 1 base from J; junction bases left unmatched: 7. The CDR3 length is 16 residues. CDR1 and CDR2 (germline): SGHRS, YFSETQ. In DNA form, the CDR3 reads TGCGCCAGCAGCTCCACAGGGGGCATCGGGAACACTGAAGCTTTCTTT. It encodes CASSSTGGIGNTEAFF.

This clone appeared a few times. The chain joins TRBV29-1 to TRBJ1-1; D is ambiguous. The CDR3 is 13 residues long. Trimming stripped 6 bases from V and 2 bases from J, with 13 bases between. Germline V gene data show CDR1 as SQVTM and CDR2 as ANQGSEA. This chain's CDR3 is CSVLRELNTEAFF. CDR3 nucleotide sequence: TGCAGCGTCCTAAGGGAACTTAACACTGAAGCTTTCTTT.

This clone was recorded once. The chain is built from TRBV5-1 and TRBJ1-3; a weak D match, TRBD1 (5 bases). V was trimmed by 0 bases and J by 0 bases, leaving 10 bases between them. The CDR3 has 16 amino acids. Germline values: CDR1 SGHRS, CDR2 YFSETQ. CDR3 protein: CASSLAGGSSGNTIYF. CDR3 DNA: TGCGCCAGCAGCTTGGCTGGGGGTAGCTCTGGAAACACCATATATTTT. Variable domain in full (rest from reference TRBV5-1 and TRBJ1-3): KAGVTQTPRYLIKTRGQQVTLSCSPISGHRSVSWYQQTPGQGLQFLFEYFSETQRNKGNFPGRFSGRQFSNSRSEMNVSTLELGDSALYLCASSLAGGSSGNTIYFGEGSWLTVV.

V is TRBV6-5 and J is TRBJ2-7, with unresolved D. The CDR3 is made up of 14 amino acids. Germline V gene sequence: CDR1 MNHEY, CDR2 SVGAGI. Trimming removed 6 bases from V and 2 bases from J, with 14 bases in between. The chain's CDR3 is CASRLAFGTYEQYF. CDR3 bases: TGTGCCAGCAGGCTCGCTTTTGGGACCTACGAGCAGTACTTC.

The chain carries TRBV29-1 and TRBJ2-5; D uncertain. The germline V gene encodes CDR1 SQVTM and CDR2 ANQGSEA. Between the trimmed V and J ends, which lost 3 bases and 5 bases, there was a span of 4 bases. The CDR3 is made up of 10 amino acids. The CDR3 DNA reads TGCAGCGTTGACGGGGAGACCCAGTACTTC. Translated, it gives CSVDGETQYF.

J is TRBJ1-1 and V is TRBV30; no reliable D call. Trimming shortened V by 1 base and J by 5 bases, and 11 bases separated the two germline ends. This CDR3 contains 13 residues. Germline CDR1 and CDR2: GTSNPN and SVGIG (reference sequence). CDR3 loop: CAWSGQARTEAFF. The CDR3 nucleotides are TGTGCCTGGAGTGGACAAGCCAGGACTGAAGCTTTCTTT.

As DNA, the CDR3 is TGCGCCAGCAGTTCCGGACTAGCGGGATACAATGAGCAGTTCTTC. As protein: CASSSGLAGYNEQFF. The chain has TRBV5-1 and TRBJ2-1, with 12 bases identical to TRBD2. From germline, CDR1 is SGHRS and CDR2 YFSETQ. V dropped 5 bases and J dropped 4; count of bases not matched to a gene: 4. The CDR3 contains 15 residues. Full variable domain (rest looked up from reference TRBV5-1 and TRBJ2-1): KAGVTQTPRYLIKTRGQQVTLSCSPISGHRSVSWYQQTPGQGLQFLFEYFSETQRNKGNFPGRFSGRQFSNSRSEMNVSTLELGDSALYLCASSSGLAGYNEQFFGPGTRLTVL.

V gene TRBV12-5 combines with J gene TRBJ2-5; D unclear. Per germline, CDR1 LGHNT and CDR2 FRNRAP. V was pared by 2 bases and J by 3 bases, with 16 bases between. CDR3 length equals 16 residues. The chain's CDR3 is CASGLNDDGRKETQYF. In nucleotides, the CDR3 is TGTGCTAGTGGTTTGAATGACGACGGCAGAAAAGAGACCCAGTACTTC.

The genes are TRBV18 and TRBJ1-6; D not certain. The CDR3 sequence is 13 residues long. Germline loops: CDR1 KGHSH, CDR2 LQKENI. The V end lost 2 bases, the J end lost 7 bases, and 6 bases lay between the germline ends. The CDR3 here is CASSPGENSPLHF. The DNA of the CDR3 is TGTGCCAGCTCACCAGGGGAAAATTCACCCCTCCACTTT.

CDR3 nucleotides: TGCGCCAGCAGCGCCGACGCGGGCGGGGAGCTGTTTTTT. Amino acid sequence: CASSADAGGELFF. This chain joins TRBV5-1 and TRBJ2-2, with D perhaps TRBD2 (5 bases). Germline values: CDR1 SGHRS, CDR2 YFSETQ. There are 13 residues in the CDR3. V gave up 4 bases and J gave up 7 bases, with 11 bases separating them.

The rearrangement links TRBV7-9 to TRBJ2-7; 7 bases fit TRBD2. V shed 1 base, J shed 1 base, and the junction held 7 bases outside the gene matches. Germline CDR1 is SEHNR and CDR2 is FQNEAQ (reference sequence). The CDR3 runs to 16 residues. Written as DNA, the CDR3 is TGTGCCAGCAGCTTAGGGGGAGGGCATCGATCCTACGAGCAGTACTTC. Its translation: CASSLGGGHRSYEQYF.

The chain links TRBV18 to TRBJ1-5; D gene uncertain. From germline, CDR1 is KGHSH and CDR2 LQKENI. The CDR3 spans 14 residues. The V gene lost 3 bases and the J gene lost 5 bases, with 11 bases spanning the gap. The CDR3 DNA follows: TGTGCCAGCTCACCGGGCAGTCGGGATCAGCCCCAGCATTTT. Translation gives CASSPGSRDQPQHF.

The gene calls are TRBV12-5 and TRBJ1-1; the match to TRBD1 covers 9 bases. With V trimmed by 6 bases and J by 4 bases, 12 bases remained unmatched. CDR1 LGHNT and CDR2 FRNRAP come from the germline V gene. This CDR3 has 16 residues. The CDR3 DNA is TGTGCTAGTGGAAAGGGACAGGGAGGCTTTCGCACTGAAGCTTTCTTT. It specifies CASGKGQGGFRTEAFF.

This sequence joins TRBV6-1 and TRBJ2-7; the D call may be TRBD1 or TRBD2 (5 bases each). Germline V gene data show CDR1 as MNHNS and CDR2 as SASEGT. V shed 3 bases and J shed 9 bases, with 24 bases lying between them. CDR3 length: 16 residues. The CDR3 bases are TGTGCCAGCAGTGAGGGACGAAGGGCGTACGATACGGGGCAGTACTTC. It specifies CASSEGRRAYDTGQYF.

This clone was seen a single time. The V gene is TRBV14, the J gene TRBJ2-7, with 10 positions matching TRBD2. CDR1 is SGHDN, CDR2 FVKESK, per germline. The CDR3 sequence is 16 residues long. Germline trimming cut 1 base from V and 4 bases from J; bases unmatched to any gene: 7. The CDR3 DNA sequence: TGTGCCAGCAGCCAAGGATTTTCTAGCGGGAGATACGAGCAGTACTTC. Translation: CASSQGFSSGRYEQYF.

The chain is built from TRBV18 and TRBJ1-1, with TRBD1 matching over 7 bases. The V segment lost 3 bases and the J segment 0 bases; nucleotides outside the gene matches: 4. The germline CDR1 and CDR2 sequences are KGHSH and LQKENI. This CDR3 has 15 amino acids. The CDR3 bases are TGTGCCAGCTCACCGCTGGGACAGATGAACACTGAAGCTTTCTTT. Protein: CASSPLGQMNTEAFF.

This rearrangement joins TRBV6-5 to TRBJ1-5; D not certain. The CDR3 covers 13 residues. The ends were cut back, 2 bases at V and 5 bases at J, with 7 bases in the middle. Germline V gene data show CDR1 as MNHEY and CDR2 as SVGAGI. CDR3 bases: TGTGCCAGCAGTTACGACGGGGATCAGCCCCAGCATTTT. Protein sequence: CASSYDGDQPQHF.

The gene calls are TRBV18 and TRBJ2-7; 7 bases are shared with TRBD2. The V and J ends lost 4 bases and 1 base, in that order; junction bases with no gene match: 4. This CDR3 is built from 14 residues. The germline gives CDR1 KGHSH, CDR2 LQKENI. In DNA, the CDR3 is TGTGCCAGCTCACGGGAGGGAAGTTCCTACGAGCAGTACTTC. Protein sequence: CASSREGSSYEQYF.

The V and J genes are TRBV18 and TRBJ1-4; D may be TRBD1 (6 bases). This CDR3 comprises 14 residues. Looked up from germline, CDR1 is KGHSH and CDR2 is LQKENI. V was pared by 2 bases and J by 4 bases, with 8 bases between. The CDR3 DNA follows: TGTGCCAGCTCACCAGACAGGAATAATGAAAAACTGTTTTTT. Translation: CASSPDRNNEKLFF.